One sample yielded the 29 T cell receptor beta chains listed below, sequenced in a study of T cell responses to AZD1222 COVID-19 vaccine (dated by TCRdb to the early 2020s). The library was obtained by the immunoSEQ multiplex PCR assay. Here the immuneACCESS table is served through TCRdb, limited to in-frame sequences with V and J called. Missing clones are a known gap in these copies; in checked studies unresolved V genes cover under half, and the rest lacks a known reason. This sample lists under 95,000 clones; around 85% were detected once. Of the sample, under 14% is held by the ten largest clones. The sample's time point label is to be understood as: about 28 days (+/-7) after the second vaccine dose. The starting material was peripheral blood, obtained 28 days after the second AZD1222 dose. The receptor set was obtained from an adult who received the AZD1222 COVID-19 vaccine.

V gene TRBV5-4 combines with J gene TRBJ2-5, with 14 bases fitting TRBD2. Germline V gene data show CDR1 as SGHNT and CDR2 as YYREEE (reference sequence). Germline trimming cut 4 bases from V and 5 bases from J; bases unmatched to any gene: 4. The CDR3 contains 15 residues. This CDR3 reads CASSKGLAGAETQYF. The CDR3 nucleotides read TGTGCCAGCAGCAAGGGACTAGCGGGGGCGGAGACCCAGTACTTC.

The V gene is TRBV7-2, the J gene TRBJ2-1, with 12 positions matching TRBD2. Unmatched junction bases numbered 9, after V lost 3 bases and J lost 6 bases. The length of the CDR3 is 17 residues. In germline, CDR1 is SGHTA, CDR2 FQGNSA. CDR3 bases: TGTGCCAGCAGCTTTTCTAGCGGGGGGGCCCCTACCAATGAGCAGTTCTTC. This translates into CASSFSSGGAPTNEQFF.

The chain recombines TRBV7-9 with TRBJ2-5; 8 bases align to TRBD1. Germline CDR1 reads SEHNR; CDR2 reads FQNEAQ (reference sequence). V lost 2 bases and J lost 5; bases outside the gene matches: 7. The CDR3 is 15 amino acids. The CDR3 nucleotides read TGTGCCAGCAGCTTACCCACAGGGGGTTTTGAGACCCAGTACTTC. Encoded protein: CASSLPTGGFETQYF.

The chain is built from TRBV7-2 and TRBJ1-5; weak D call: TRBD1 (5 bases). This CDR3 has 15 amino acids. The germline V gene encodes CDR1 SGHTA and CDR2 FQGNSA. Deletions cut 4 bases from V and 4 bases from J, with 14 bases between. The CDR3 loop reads CASSSGTRENQPQHF. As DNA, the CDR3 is TGTGCCAGCAGCTCCGGGACTCGGGAGAATCAGCCCCAGCATTTT.

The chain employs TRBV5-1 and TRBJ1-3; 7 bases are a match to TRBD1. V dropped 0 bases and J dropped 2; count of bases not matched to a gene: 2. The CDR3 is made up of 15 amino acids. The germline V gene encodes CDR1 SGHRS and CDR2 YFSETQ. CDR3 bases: TGCGCCAGCAGCTTGGACAGGGGAGCTGGAAACACCATATATTTT. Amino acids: CASSLDRGAGNTIYF. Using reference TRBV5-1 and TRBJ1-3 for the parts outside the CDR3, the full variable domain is KAGVTQTPRYLIKTRGQQVTLSCSPISGHRSVSWYQQTPGQGLQFLFEYFSETQRNKGNFPGRFSGRQFSNSRSEMNVSTLELGDSALYLCASSLDRGAGNTIYFGEGSWLTVV.

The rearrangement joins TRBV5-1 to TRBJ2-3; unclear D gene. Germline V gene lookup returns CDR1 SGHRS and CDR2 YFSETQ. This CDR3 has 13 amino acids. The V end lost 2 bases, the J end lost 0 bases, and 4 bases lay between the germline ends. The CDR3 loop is CASSFSSTDTQYF. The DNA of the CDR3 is TGCGCCAGCAGCTTTTCAAGCACAGATACGCAGTATTTT.

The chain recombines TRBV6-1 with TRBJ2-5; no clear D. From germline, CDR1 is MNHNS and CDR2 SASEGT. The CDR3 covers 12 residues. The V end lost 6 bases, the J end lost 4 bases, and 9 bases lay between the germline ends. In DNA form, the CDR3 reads TGTGCCAGCAGCCCTGTCCCAGAGACCCAGTACTTC. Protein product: CASSPVPETQYF.

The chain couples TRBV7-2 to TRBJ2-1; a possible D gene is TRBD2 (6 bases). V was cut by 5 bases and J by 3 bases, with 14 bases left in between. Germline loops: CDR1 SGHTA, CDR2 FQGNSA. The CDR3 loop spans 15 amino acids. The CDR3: CASSIDSGNYNEQFF. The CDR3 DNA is TGTGCCAGCAGCATCGATAGCGGAAACTACAATGAGCAGTTCTTC.

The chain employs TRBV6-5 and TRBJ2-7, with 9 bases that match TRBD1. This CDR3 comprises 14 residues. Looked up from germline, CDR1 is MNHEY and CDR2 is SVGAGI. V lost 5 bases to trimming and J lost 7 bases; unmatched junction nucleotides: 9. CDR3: CASSTADRGKEQYF. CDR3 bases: TGTGCCAGCAGTACGGCGGACAGGGGAAAAGAGCAGTACTTC.

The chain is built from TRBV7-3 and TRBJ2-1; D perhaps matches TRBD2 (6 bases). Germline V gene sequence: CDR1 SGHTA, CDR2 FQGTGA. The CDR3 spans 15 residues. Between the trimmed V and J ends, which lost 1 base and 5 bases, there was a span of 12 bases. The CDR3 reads CASSLSWRGDNEQFF. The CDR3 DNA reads TGTGCCAGCAGCTTAAGCTGGCGGGGAGACAATGAGCAGTTCTTC.

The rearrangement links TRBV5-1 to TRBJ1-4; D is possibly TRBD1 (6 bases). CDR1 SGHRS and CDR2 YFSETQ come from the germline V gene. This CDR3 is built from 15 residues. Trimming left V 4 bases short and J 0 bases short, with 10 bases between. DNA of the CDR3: TGCGCCAGCAGCGTAACAGGGACAACTAATGAAAAACTGTTTTTT. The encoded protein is CASSVTGTTNEKLFF.

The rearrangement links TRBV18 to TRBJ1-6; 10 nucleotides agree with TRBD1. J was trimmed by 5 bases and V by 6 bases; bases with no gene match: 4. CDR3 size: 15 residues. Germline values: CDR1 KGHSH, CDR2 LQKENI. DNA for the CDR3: TGTGCCAGCTCCCCGGGGACAGGGGATAATTCACCCCTCCACTTT. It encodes CASSPGTGDNSPLHF.

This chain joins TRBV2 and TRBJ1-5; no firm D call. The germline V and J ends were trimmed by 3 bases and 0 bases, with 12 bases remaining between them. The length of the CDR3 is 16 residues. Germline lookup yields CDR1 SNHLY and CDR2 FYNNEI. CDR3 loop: CASSEAGVYSNQPQHF. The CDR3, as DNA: TGTGCCAGCAGTGAGGCGGGAGTATATAGCAATCAGCCCCAGCATTTT.

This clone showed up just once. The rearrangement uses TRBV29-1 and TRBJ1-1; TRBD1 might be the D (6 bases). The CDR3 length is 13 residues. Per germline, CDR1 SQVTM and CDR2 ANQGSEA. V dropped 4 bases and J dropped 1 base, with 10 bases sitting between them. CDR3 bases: TGCAGCGTTGCAAGGACAGAGAACACTGAAGCTTTCTTT. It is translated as CSVARTENTEAFF. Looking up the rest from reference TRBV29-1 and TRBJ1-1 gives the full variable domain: SAVISQKPSRDICQRGTSLTIQCQVDSQVTMMFWYRQQPGQSLTLIATANQGSEATYESGFVIDKFPISRPNLTFSTLTVSNMSPEDSSIYLCSVARTENTEAFFGQGTRLTVV.

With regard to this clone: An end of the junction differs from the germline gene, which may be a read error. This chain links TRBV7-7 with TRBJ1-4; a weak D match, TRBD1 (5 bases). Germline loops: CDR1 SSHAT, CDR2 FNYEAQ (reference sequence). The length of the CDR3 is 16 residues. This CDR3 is CASSLGAGTWGEKLFF. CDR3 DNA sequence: TGTGCTAGCAGCTTAGGCGCCGGGACCTGGGGGGAAAAACTGTTTTTT.

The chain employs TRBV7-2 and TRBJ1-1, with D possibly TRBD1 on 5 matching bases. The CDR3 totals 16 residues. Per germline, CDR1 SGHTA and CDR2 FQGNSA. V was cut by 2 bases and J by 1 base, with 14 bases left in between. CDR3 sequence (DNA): TGTGCCAGCAGCTTAAATGGACACGTCGGGAACACTGAAGCTTTCTTT. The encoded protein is CASSLNGHVGNTEAFF.

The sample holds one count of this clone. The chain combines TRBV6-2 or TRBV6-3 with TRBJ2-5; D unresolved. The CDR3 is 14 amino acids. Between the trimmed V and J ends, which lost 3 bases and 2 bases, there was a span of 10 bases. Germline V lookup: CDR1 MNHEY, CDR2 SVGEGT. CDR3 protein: CASSYPLTQETQYF. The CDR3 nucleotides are TGTGCCAGCAGTTATCCCCTAACACAAGAGACCCAGTACTTC.

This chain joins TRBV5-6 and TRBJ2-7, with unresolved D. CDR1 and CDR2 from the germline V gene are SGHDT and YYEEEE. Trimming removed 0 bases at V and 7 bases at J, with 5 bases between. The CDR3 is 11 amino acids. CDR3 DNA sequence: TGTGCCAGCAGCTTGGTAGGGGAGCAGTACTTC. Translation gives CASSLVGEQYF.

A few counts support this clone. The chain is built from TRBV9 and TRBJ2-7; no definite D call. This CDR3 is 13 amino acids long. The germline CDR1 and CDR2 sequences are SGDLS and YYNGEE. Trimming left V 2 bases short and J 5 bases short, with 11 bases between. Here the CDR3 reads CASSVKVSDEQYF. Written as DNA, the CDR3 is TGTGCCAGCAGCGTGAAGGTAAGCGACGAGCAGTACTTC.

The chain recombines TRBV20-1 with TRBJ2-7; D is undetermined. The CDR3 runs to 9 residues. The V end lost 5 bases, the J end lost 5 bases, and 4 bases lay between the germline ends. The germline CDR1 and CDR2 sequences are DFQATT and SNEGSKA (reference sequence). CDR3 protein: CSADHEQYF. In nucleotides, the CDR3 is TGCAGTGCTGACCACGAGCAGTACTTC.

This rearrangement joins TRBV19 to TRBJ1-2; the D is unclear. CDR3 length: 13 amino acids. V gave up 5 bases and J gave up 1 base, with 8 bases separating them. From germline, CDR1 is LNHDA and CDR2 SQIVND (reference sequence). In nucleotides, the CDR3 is TGTGCCAGTAGTTACCACAATAACTATGGCTACACCTTC. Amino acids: CASSYHNNYGYTF. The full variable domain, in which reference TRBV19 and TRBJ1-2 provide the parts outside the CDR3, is DGGITQSPKYLFRKEGQNVTLSCEQNLNHDAMYWYRQDPGQGLRLIYYSQIVNDFQKGDIAEGYSVSREKKESFPLTVTSAQKNPTAFYLCASSYHNNYGYTFGSGTRLTVV.

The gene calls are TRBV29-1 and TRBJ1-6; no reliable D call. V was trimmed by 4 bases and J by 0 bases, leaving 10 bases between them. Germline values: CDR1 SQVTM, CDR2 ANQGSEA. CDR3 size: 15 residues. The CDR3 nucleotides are TGCAGCGTTGCTGTGAGAGACTCCTATAATTCACCCCTCCACTTT. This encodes CSVAVRDSYNSPLHF.

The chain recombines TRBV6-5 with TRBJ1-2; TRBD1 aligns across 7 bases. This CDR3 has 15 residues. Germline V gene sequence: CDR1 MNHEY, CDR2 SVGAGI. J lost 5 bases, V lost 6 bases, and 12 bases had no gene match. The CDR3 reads CASRVTGISGYGYTF. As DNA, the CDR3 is TGTGCCAGCAGGGTGACAGGGATTAGTGGGTATGGCTACACCTTC.

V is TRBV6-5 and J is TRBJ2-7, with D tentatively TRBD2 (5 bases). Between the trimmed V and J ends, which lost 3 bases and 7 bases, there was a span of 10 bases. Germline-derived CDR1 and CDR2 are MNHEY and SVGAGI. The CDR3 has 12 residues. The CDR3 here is CASSYRSGEQYF. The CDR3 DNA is TGTGCCAGCAGTTATAGGTCGGGAGAGCAGTACTTC.

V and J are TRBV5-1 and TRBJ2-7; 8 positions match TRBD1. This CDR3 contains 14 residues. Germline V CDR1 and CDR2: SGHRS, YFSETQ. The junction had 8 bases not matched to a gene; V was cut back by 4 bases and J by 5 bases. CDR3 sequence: CASSPSTGVHEQYF. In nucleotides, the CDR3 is TGCGCCAGCAGCCCCTCGACAGGGGTCCACGAGCAGTACTTC.

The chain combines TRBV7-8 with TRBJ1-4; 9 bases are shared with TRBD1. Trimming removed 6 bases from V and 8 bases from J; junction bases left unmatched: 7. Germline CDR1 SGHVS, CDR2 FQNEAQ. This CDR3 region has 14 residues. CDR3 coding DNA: TGTGCCAGCAGAAGGGGACAGGGCCAGGAAAAACTGTTTTTT. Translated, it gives CASRRGQGQEKLFF.

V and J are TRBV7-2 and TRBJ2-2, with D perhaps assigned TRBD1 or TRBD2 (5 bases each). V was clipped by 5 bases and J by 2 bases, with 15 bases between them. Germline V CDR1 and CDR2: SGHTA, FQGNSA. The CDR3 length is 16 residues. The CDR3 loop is CASSPPLGGNTGELFF. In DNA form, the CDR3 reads TGTGCCAGCAGCCCCCCGCTTGGGGGTAACACCGGGGAGCTGTTTTTT.

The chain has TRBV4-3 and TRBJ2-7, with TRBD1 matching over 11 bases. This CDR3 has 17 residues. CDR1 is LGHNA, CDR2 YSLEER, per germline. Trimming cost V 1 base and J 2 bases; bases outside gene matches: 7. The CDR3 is CASSQGHWTGGPYEQYF. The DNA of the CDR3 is TGCGCCAGCAGCCAAGGGCACTGGACAGGGGGCCCCTACGAGCAGTACTTC.

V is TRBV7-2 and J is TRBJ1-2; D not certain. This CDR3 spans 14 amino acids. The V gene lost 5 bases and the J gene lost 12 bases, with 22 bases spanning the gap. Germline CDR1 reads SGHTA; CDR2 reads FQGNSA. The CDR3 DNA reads TGTGCCAGCAGCCCAGGCGCGGAGACGGAGTTAGACACCTTC. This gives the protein CASSPGAETELDTF. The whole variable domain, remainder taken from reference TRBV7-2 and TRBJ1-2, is GAGVSQSPSNKVTEKGKDVELRCDPISGHTALYWYRQSLGQGLEFLIYFQGNSAPDKSGLPSDRFSAERTGGSVSTLTIQRTQQEDSAVYLCASSPGAETELDTFGSGTRLTVV.